This TCR beta chain was captured by sequencing in a study of early T cells in non-severe SARS-CoV-2 infection. Deletions cut 7 bases from V and 5 bases from J, with 15 bases between. Germline CDR1 reads WSHSY; CDR2 reads SAAADI. The CDR3 consists of 13 residues. TCRdb passed the 5' RACE reads through MiXCR, listing each CDR3 protein once. Among over 45,000 distinct CDR3 sequences, under 12% were seen once, and the ten largest hold roughly 6%. This clonotype has at least ten counts. This TCR came from an adult who was a healthcare worker with PCR-confirmed SARS-CoV-2 infection or an uninfected control (not recorded which). This sequence joins TRBV10-2 and TRBJ2-7; D remains unclear. Sequenced: whole blood. The CDR3, as DNA: TGCGCCAGCAAGATCCGAGGTGAAGACGAGCAGTACTTC. The encoded protein is CASKIRGEDEQYF.